This T cell receptor (beta chain) was captured by sequencing in a study of T-cell reconstitution after alpha-beta-depleted transplantation in children (dated by TCRdb to about 2016). Looking at the study overall: Using TCR repertoire profiling, the study quantitatively followed how T-cell immune reconstitution unfolded in children after TCRalphabeta/CD19-depleted allogeneic hematopoietic cell transplantation.

In the germline V gene (reference sequence), CDR1 corresponds to PRHDT and CDR2 to FYEKMQ. The CDR3 goes from the cysteine to the phenylalanine over 15 residues. Left in the record is the CDR3 DNA by itself, 45 bases read in frame from the first base. V lost 2 bases and J lost 5 bases; the stretch between them is 16 bases long. Libraries were constructed by PCR. TCRdb records Illumina HiSeq 2500 as the sequencer. TCR library preparation used molecular barcoding, with unique molecular identifiers applied to normalize quantification of the TCRbeta repertoire. TCRdb trimmed public reads at Q25 via fastp, called clones via MiXCR and kept in-frame beta chains. For every CDR3 protein sequence, its rows merge into one entry that carries the most common genes and DNA. Here the sample has approximately 200,000 distinct CDR3 sequences; just over 14% occur a single time. The ten largest clones capture less than 15% of the sample.

Concerning this clonotype: Its antigen has not been determined. No per-base quality is available; no much larger clone lies one base away.

The sequence was collected from a human donor who donated a stem cell graft to a child with acute lymphoblastic leukemia. Sequenced material: PBMCs from the stem cell graft donor, taken from the stem cell graft. The chain is made from TRBV13 and TRBJ2-7; the D gene is perhaps TRBD1 or TRBD2, each of them matching over 5 bases. For the CDR3, the sequence is CASSLPGTEADEQYF. The nucleotides read TGTGCCAGCAGCTTACCCGGGACGGAAGCGGACGAGCAGTACTTC.